A single sample is the source of the 13 T cell receptor beta chains below, sequenced in a study of blood T cell repertoires in COVID-19. Assay: immunoSEQ multiplex PCR; the TCRdb copy retains only in-frame clones and omits some. The table includes around 470,000 clones, 89% detected once. Material: peripheral blood. These receptors came from a man aged 18-30 years with COVID-19, enrolled during active disease.

J is TRBJ2-1 and V is TRBV20-1; tentative D call: TRBD1 (6 bases). The CDR3 loop spans 11 amino acids. Trimming left V 5 bases short and J 8 bases short, with 10 bases between. CDR1 and CDR2 from the germline V gene are DFQATT and SNEGSKA (reference sequence). DNA for the CDR3: TGCAGTGCTGTCAGGGGTTATGAGCAGTTCTTC. This sequence encodes CSAVRGYEQFF.

The J gene is TRBJ2-5, the V gene TRBV5-8, with 15 bases fitting TRBD2. CDR3 length: 18 residues. V lost 2 bases to trimming and J lost 2 bases; unmatched junction nucleotides: 7. The germline CDR1 and CDR2 sequences are SGHTS and YDEGEE. The CDR3 sequence is CASSFLFGTSGGQETQYF. The CDR3, as DNA: TGTGCCAGCAGCTTTTTGTTCGGGACTAGCGGGGGGCAAGAGACCCAGTACTTC.

The table lists this clone with a count of one. The chain uses TRBV24-1 and TRBJ1-2; D is possibly TRBD1 (5 bases). The CDR3 length is 12 residues. V was cut by 6 bases and J by 4 bases, with 8 bases left in between. Germline V gives CDR1 KGHDR, CDR2 SFDVKD. CDR3 in DNA: TGTGCCACCAGTAGGGGCAGCTATGGCTACACCTTC. Its translation is CATSRGSYGYTF.

This rearrangement joins TRBV18 to TRBJ1-1; 7 bases map to TRBD1. Germline CDR1 is KGHSH and CDR2 is LQKENI. The CDR3 runs to 15 residues. V lost 4 bases to trimming and J lost 1 base; unmatched junction nucleotides: 6. CDR3 nucleotide sequence: TGTGCCAGCTCACGGGGACAGACGGGGAACACTGAAGCTTTCTTT. Translating it yields CASSRGQTGNTEAFF.

V and J are TRBV29-1 and TRBJ2-1; 10 bases align to TRBD2. Germline CDR1 and CDR2: SQVTM and ANQGSEA. The CDR3 covers 16 residues. The J segment lost 8 bases and the V segment lost 7 bases, leaving 17 bases of the junction unmatched. CDR3 region: CSAGRLLAGVRDEQFF. The CDR3 region has the DNA TGCAGCGCTGGACGGCTCCTAGCGGGAGTTCGGGATGAGCAGTTCTTC.

The chain carries TRBV5-1 and TRBJ1-1; 8 bases align to TRBD1. The CDR3 has 13 amino acids. Germline loops: CDR1 SGHRS, CDR2 YFSETQ. V was clipped by 4 bases and J by 4 bases; unmatched bases: 3. In DNA, the CDR3 is TGCGCCAGCAGCCCTGACAGGGGCACTGAAGCTTTCTTT. Its protein is CASSPDRGTEAFF.

V usage is TRBV5-1 and J usage is TRBJ2-3; 13 bases map to TRBD2. Trimming removed 4 bases from V and 2 bases from J; junction bases left unmatched: 7. The germline V gene encodes CDR1 SGHRS and CDR2 YFSETQ. The CDR3 is 17 residues long. The chain's CDR3 is CASSMTSGRMSTDTQYF. CDR3 sequence (DNA): TGCGCCAGCAGCATGACTAGCGGGAGGATGTCCACAGATACGCAGTATTTT.

The chain carries TRBV6-5 and TRBJ2-3, with 9 nucleotides matching TRBD2. The CDR3 runs to 15 residues. V lost 6 bases and J lost 4; bases outside the gene matches: 8. CDR1 and CDR2 (germline): MNHEY, SVGAGI. The CDR3 reads CASSAGTSFADTQYF. The CDR3 nucleotides read TGTGCCAGCAGCGCCGGGACTAGCTTCGCAGATACGCAGTATTTT.

The gene calls are TRBV28 and TRBJ2-7; D uncertain. Per the germline V gene, CDR1 is MDHEN and CDR2 is SYDVKM. The V end was cut by 4 bases, the J end by 3 bases, with 16 bases between. The CDR3 contains 15 residues. CDR3 sequence: CASSSPVQLVYEQYF. CDR3 nucleotide sequence: TGTGCCAGCAGTTCCCCCGTCCAGTTGGTCTACGAGCAGTACTTC.

The chain has TRBV7-8 and TRBJ1-6, with 8 bases aligning to TRBD1. Losses at the gene ends were 4 bases for V and 9 bases for J; bases not matched to a gene: 5. Germline CDR1 is SGHVS and CDR2 is FQNEAQ. The CDR3 length is 14 residues. CDR3: CASSSGTGGSPLHF. The CDR3 DNA reads as TGTGCCAGCAGCTCCGGGACAGGAGGTTCACCCCTCCACTTT.

V and J are TRBV29-1 and TRBJ2-1; tentatively, D is TRBD1 (6 bases). This CDR3 spans 11 amino acids. Germline V gives CDR1 SQVTM, CDR2 ANQGSEA. Trimming removed 7 bases at V and 4 bases at J, with 8 bases between. In DNA, the CDR3 is TGCAGCGCCGGACAGTACAATGAGCAGTTCTTC. Translation: CSAGQYNEQFF.

The chain couples TRBV2 to TRBJ2-2, with 16 bases fitting TRBD2. This CDR3 has 17 residues. Trimming cost V 7 bases and J 5 bases; bases outside gene matches: 7. Germline V gene sequence: CDR1 SNHLY, CDR2 FYNNEI. Here the CDR3 reads CASKGTSGRAGTGELFF. The DNA of the CDR3 is TGTGCCAGCAAAGGGACTAGCGGGAGGGCCGGAACCGGGGAGCTGTTTTTT. Combining the CDR3 with reference TRBV2 and TRBJ2-2 gives the whole variable domain EPEVTQTPSHQVTQMGQEVILRCVPISNHLYFYWYRQILGQKVEFLVSFYNNEISEKSEIFDDQFSVERPDGSNFTLKIRSTKLEDSAMYFCASKGTSGRAGTGELFFGEGSRLTVL.

This rearrangement joins TRBV12-5 to TRBJ2-5; weak D call: TRBD1 (6 bases). V lost 0 bases to trimming and J lost 5 bases, with 19 bases between them. Germline CDR1 reads LGHNT; CDR2 reads FRNRAP. The CDR3 runs to 17 residues. The CDR3 coding sequence is TGTGCTAGTGGTTTGGTACTCGGCAGGGGCGCGATCGAGACCCAGTACTTC. Translation gives CASGLVLGRGAIETQYF.